Listed below are T cell receptor beta chains from one sample, sequenced in a study of cytomegalovirus exposure and HLA in healthy donors. The assay was immunoSEQ multiplex PCR, and TCRdb's table has in-frame clones only and misses some. The repertoire includes under 200,000 clones, roughly four fifths of them detected once, and more than 1.2% sits in the top ten. Sequenced input: PBMCs. The receptors stem from a man aged 18-30 years in good health and CMV-seronegative. Both conserved end residues are part of each CDR3. D genes are given only for firm matches. Clone size is given for some rows only: seen once, a few or many times, or a class if the clone is expanded.

V	J	D	size	DNA	CDR3
TRBV15	TRBJ2-7	TRBD1	once	TGTGCCACCAGCAGAGACCGGACAGGGGGCTACGAGCAGTACTTC	CATSRDRTGGYEQYF
TRBV2	TRBJ2-2	TRBD1	NA	TGTGCCAGCAGGGATCGGACAGGGAACACCGGGGAGCTGTTTTTT	CASRDRTGNTGELFF
TRBV2	TRBJ2-2	TRBD1	many	TGTGCCAGCAGTTGGGGACAGACGAACACCGGGGAGCTGTTTTTT	CASSWGQTNTGELFF
TRBV28	TRBJ2-3	TRBD1	few	TGTGCCAGCAGTTCTGGACAGGGGACAGATACGCAGTATTTT	CASSSGQGTDTQYF
TRBV11-3	TRBJ2-7	NA	NA	TGTGCCAGCAGCTTTACAGGGTACGAGCAGTACTTC	CASSFTGYEQYF
TRBV19	TRBJ1-5	NA	NA	TGTGCCAGTAGTATCGAGGCGGGCAGTTTATATAGCAATCAGCCCCAGCATTTT	CASSIEAGSLYSNQPQHF
TRBV28	TRBJ2-4	NA	NA	TGTGCCACCTTTCGGGAAAACATTCAGTACTTC	CATFRENIQYF
TRBV6-5	TRBJ2-5	NA	once	TGTGCCAGCAGTTACTCAGCCTCCCAAGAGACCCAGTACTTC	CASSYSASQETQYF
TRBV6-5	TRBJ2-7	TRBD1	NA	TGTGCCAGCAGTTTCCCGGGACAGACATACGAGCAGTACTTC	CASSFPGQTYEQYF
TRBV6-5	TRBJ2-7	NA	NA	TGTGCCAGCAGTTATACGGGTAACTCCTACGAGCAGTACTTC	CASSYTGNSYEQYF
TRBV18	TRBJ2-7	NA	NA	TGTGCCAGCTCACCCCAACAATCCGACAGTAAGGCCTACGAGCAGTACTTC	CASSPQQSDSKAYEQYF
TRBV27	TRBJ2-1	NA	NA	TGTGCCAGCAGTTTAGCCCACCGAACGGAGAGGGTAGAGTTCTTC	CASSLAHRTERVEFF
TRBV19	TRBJ2-7	NA	NA	TGTGCCAGTAGTCCCGCCACACTAGTTTCCTACGAGCAGTACTTC	CASSPATLVSYEQYF
TRBV29-1	TRBJ2-5	TRBD2	few	TGCAGCGTTGAAGGAGCGGGACCCGCAGAGACCCAGTACTTC	CSVEGAGPAETQYF
TRBV6-5	TRBJ2-3	TRBD2	few	TGTGCCAGCAGTTACTCTCTAGCGGGAGGGACAGATACGCAGTATTTT	CASSYSLAGGTDTQYF
TRBV27	TRBJ2-1	NA	few	TGTGCCAGCAGCACCCTGGATTCTAGCTCCTACAATGAGCAGTTCTTC	CASSTLDSSSYNEQFF
TRBV27	TRBJ1-2	TRBD1	few	TGTGCCAGCAGCAGGACAGGGGCCCACTATGGCTACACCTTC	CASSRTGAHYGYTF
TRBV9	TRBJ2-7	TRBD1	once	TGTGCCAGCAGCGGTGGACAGGGGGCTGAGCAGTACTTC	CASSGGQGAEQYF
TRBV28	TRBJ2-3	NA	NA	TGTGCCAGCATCCCCTCTTCGGGAGACAGTAGCACAGATACGCAGTATTTT	CASIPSSGDSSTDTQYF
TRBV5-1	TRBJ2-1	TRBD2	NA	TGCGCCAGCAGCCCGCTAGCGGGAGATTACAATGAGCAGTTCTTC	CASSPLAGDYNEQFF
TRBV5-1	TRBJ1-2	NA	NA	TGCGCCAGCAGCGCGGGAAGGATAGTCGTTACCGGCTACACCTTC	CASSAGRIVVTGYTF
TRBV6-6	TRBJ2-5	NA	NA	TGTGCCAGTTCAACCACGACAGTGGAGACCCAGTACTTC	CASSTTTVETQYF
TRBV28	TRBJ2-1	TRBD2	NA	TGTGCCAGCAACGCGGGGTCACTAGCGGGAGAATACAATGAGCAGTTCTTC	CASNAGSLAGEYNEQFF
TRBV9	TRBJ2-1	TRBD2	NA	TGTGCCAGCAGCATTAGCGGGAGGGACGGGAATGAGCAGTTCTTC	CASSISGRDGNEQFF
TRBV6-1	TRBJ2-3	TRBD2	few	TGTGCCAGCAGTGTAGGGACTAGCGGGACAGATACGCAGTATTTT	CASSVGTSGTDTQYF
TRBV5-4	TRBJ2-1	NA	few	TGTGCCAGCAGCATCAAAAAGAGGTCCTACAATGAGCAGTTCTTC	CASSIKKRSYNEQFF
TRBV6-5	TRBJ1-1	NA	few	TGTGCCAGCAGTTACCAGGGACAAACTGAAGCTTTCTTT	CASSYQGQTEAFF
TRBV19	TRBJ2-7	TRBD1	NA	TGTGCCAGTAGTAAGGACAGGTCCTACGAGCAGTACTTC	CASSKDRSYEQYF
TRBV6-6	TRBJ2-1	NA	NA	TGTGCCAGCAGTCCCGAGCGGAATGAGCAGTTCTTC	CASSPERNEQFF
TRBV11-2	TRBJ2-7	TRBD1	NA	TGTGCCAGCAGCCTCACGACAGGGGGCTGGGACGAGCAGTACTTC	CASSLTTGGWDEQYF
TRBV10-2	TRBJ1-2	TRBD1	NA	TGCGCCAGCAGCCCGACTCAGGGGGTGGGTGGCTACACCTTC	CASSPTQGVGGYTF
TRBV28	TRBJ2-5	NA	NA	NA	CASGPGGPDGFLETQYF
TRBV7-2	TRBJ1-1	NA	NA	TGTGCCAGCAGCGCGGACAGGAACACTGAAGCTTTCTTT	CASSADRNTEAFF
TRBV4-3	TRBJ2-1	NA	NA	TGCGCCAGCAGCCAAGATTTTCGACCCCTGGGGGCTTATGAGCAGTTCTTC	CASSQDFRPLGAYEQFF
TRBV7-9	TRBJ2-1	TRBD2	NA	TGTGCCAGCAGCCCCCGGACTAGCGGAGCCCTTAGCTCCTACAATGAGCAGTTCTTC	CASSPRTSGALSSYNEQFF
TRBV4-3	TRBJ2-3	TRBD2	NA	TGCGCCAGCAGCCAGTGGGAGGGCCTAACAGATACGCAGTATTTT	CASSQWEGLTDTQYF
TRBV4-1	TRBJ1-5	TRBD1	NA	TGCGCCAGCAGCCAAGAAAGGATTTTCAGGACAGGGGATCAGCCCCAGCATTTT	CASSQERIFRTGDQPQHF
TRBV6-1	TRBJ1-5	NA	NA	TGTGCCAGCAGCGTTGAGGGTGGAAGCAATCAGCCCCAGCATTTT	CASSVEGGSNQPQHF
TRBV7-9	TRBJ1-5	TRBD1	NA	TGTGCCAGTGCTCCGGGACAGGGTAATGTCGGCAATCAGCCCCAGCATTTT	CASAPGQGNVGNQPQHF
TRBV6-1	TRBJ2-7	NA	few	TGTGCCAGCAGTACGGTAGGACAGTACGAGCAGTACTTC	CASSTVGQYEQYF
TRBV19	TRBJ2-7	TRBD2	NA	TGTGCCAGTAGTTGGACTAGCGACCTTAGGAGCTACGAGCAGTACTTC	CASSWTSDLRSYEQYF
TRBV14	TRBJ2-5	NA	few	TGTGCCAGCAGCCCCCGCGGGCAGGGGTGGCGGGAGACCCAGTACTTC	CASSPRGQGWRETQYF
TRBV4-3	TRBJ2-1	NA	once	TGCGCCAGCAGCCAGCTCCCCAGCGGTGTGTTCAATGAGCAGTTCTTC	CASSQLPSGVFNEQFF